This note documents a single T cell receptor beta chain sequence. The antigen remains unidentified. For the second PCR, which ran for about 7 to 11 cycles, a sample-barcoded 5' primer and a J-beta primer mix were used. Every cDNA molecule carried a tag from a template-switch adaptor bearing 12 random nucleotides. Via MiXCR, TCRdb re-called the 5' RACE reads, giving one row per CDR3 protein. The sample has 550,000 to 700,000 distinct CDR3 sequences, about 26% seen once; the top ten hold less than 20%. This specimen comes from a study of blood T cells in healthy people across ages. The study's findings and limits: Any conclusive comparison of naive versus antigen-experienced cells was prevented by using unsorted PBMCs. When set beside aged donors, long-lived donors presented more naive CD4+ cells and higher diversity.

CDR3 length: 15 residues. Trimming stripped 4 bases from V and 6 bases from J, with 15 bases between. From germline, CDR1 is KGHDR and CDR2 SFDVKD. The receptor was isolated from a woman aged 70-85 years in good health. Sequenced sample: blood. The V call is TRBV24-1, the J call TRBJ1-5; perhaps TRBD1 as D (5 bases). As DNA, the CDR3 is TGTGCCACCAGTGAAACCGACAGTGAAAGTCAGCCCCAGCATTTT. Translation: CATSETDSESQPQHF.